This is a list of T cell receptor beta chains from one sample in a study of graft-versus-host responses after intestinal transplantation. Clones were read by immunoSEQ multiplex PCR, and TCRdb kept only the in-frame ones, dropping some. The sample shows some 18,000 clones, 82% of them seen only once. Specimen: PBMCs, collected 14 days after transplant. These receptors were collected from a human patient who received an intestinal transplant, so some T cells may come from the graft donor. CDR3s include the opening cysteine and the closing phenylalanine or tryptophan. A D gene is named only where the DNA matches it firmly. Clone size is stated in some rows and not others, as once, few, many or a class when expanded.

TRBD2,TRBJ2-7,TRBV9,few,CASNRGLAGGGEQYF,TGTGCCAGCAATCGGGGTCTAGCGGGAGGGGGCGAGCAGTACTTC
.,TRBJ2-1,TRBV7-2,.,CASSLSSHEQFF,TGTGCCAGCAGCTTATCTAGCCATGAGCAGTTCTTC
TRBD1,TRBJ1-2,TRBV9,.,CASSSRTGRPYGYTF,TGTGCCAGCAGCTCCCGGACAGGACGACCCTATGGCTACACCTTC
TRBD2,TRBJ2-5,TRBV5-6,few,CASSFGLAGERGETQYF,TGTGCCAGCAGCTTTGGACTAGCGGGAGAGAGAGGGGAGACCCAGTACTTC
.,TRBJ2-7,TRBV5-4,once,CASSLVGSYEQYF,TGTGCCAGCAGCTTGGTAGGGTCCTACGAGCAGTACTTC
TRBD1,TRBJ2-1,TRBV23-1,.,CASSQPDRLRQFF,TGCGCCAGCAGTCAACCGGACAGGCTAAGGCAGTTCTTC
.,TRBJ2-5,TRBV4-1,.,CASSPMGGPEGETQYF,TGCGCCAGCAGCCCGATGGGGGGGCCTGAGGGGGAGACCCAGTACTTC
.,TRBJ2-6,TRBV9,.,CASSVAGANVLTF,TGTGCCAGCAGCGTAGCTGGGGCCAACGTCCTGACTTTC
.,TRBJ2-5,TRBV7-2,.,CASTPKDQETQYF,TGTGCCAGCACCCCTAAGGACCAAGAGACCCAGTACTTC
TRBD2,TRBJ2-3,TRBV4-2,.,CASSQEAGGPDTQYF,TGTGCCAGCAGCCAAGAGGCGGGGGGCCCAGATACGCAGTATTTT
TRBD1,TRBJ1-2,TRBV19,.,CASSSPQGGTNYGYTF,TGTGCCAGTAGCTCCCCACAGGGGGGTACTAACTATGGCTACACCTTC
TRBD1,TRBJ1-2,TRBV7-6,.,CASSLDPAGQGGYGYTF,TGTGCCAGCAGCTTAGACCCCGCGGGACAGGGAGGCTATGGCTACACCTTC
TRBD2,TRBJ2-2,TRBV27,.,CASSFGGAGELFF,TGTGCCAGCAGTTTTGGGGGGGCCGGGGAGCTGTTTTTT
TRBD2,TRBJ2-7,TRBV19,.,CASSFGLASYEQYF,TGTGCCAGTAGTTTTGGACTAGCCTCCTACGAGCAGTACTTC
TRBD1,TRBJ2-5,TRBV6-5,.,CASSRQGAPGETQYF,TGTGCCAGCAGTCGACAGGGGGCGCCCGGAGAGACCCAGTACTTC
.,TRBJ2-1,TRBV27,.,CASSLYRGAYNEQFF,TGTGCCAGCAGTTTATACCGGGGGGCGTACAATGAGCAGTTCTTC
.,TRBJ2-3,TRBV21-1,.,CASSRDGTLTDTQYF,TGTGCCAGCAGCAGAGACGGGACCCTCACAGATACGCAGTATTTT
.,TRBJ2-3,TRBV10-1,.,CASSDPTYTTDTQYF,TGCGCCAGCAGTGACCCGACTTATACCACAGATACGCAGTATTTT
.,TRBJ2-1,TRBV12-5,.,CASGLVRREQFF,TGTGCTAGTGGTTTGGTCCGACGAGAGCAGTTCTTC
TRBD1,TRBJ2-7,TRBV7-9,.,CASSLGQGPEQYF,TGTGCCAGCAGCTTAGGACAGGGCCCCGAGCAGTACTTC
.,TRBJ2-4,TRBV18,.,CASSDQGLAKNIQYF,TGTGCCAGCTCGGACCAGGGTCTAGCCAAAAACATTCAGTACTTC
.,TRBJ2-6,TRBV11-2,.,CASSLVWELANVLTF,TGTGCCAGCAGCTTAGTGTGGGAGTTGGCCAACGTCCTGACTTTC
.,TRBJ2-7,TRBV5-1,.,CASSPRTGRDEQYF,TGCGCCAGCAGCCCTCGGACAGGGAGGGACGAGCAGTACTTC
.,TRBJ2-7,TRBV4-1,.,CASSQEGAYEQYF,TGCGCCAGCAGCCAAGAAGGGGCCTACGAGCAGTACTTC
.,TRBJ1-6,TRBV5-6,.,CASSLQISPLHF,TGTGCCAGCAGCTTACAAATTTCACCCCTCCACTTT
.,TRBJ2-1,TRBV19,.,CASSRESSYNEQFF,TGTGCCAGTAGTAGGGAGAGCTCCTACAATGAGCAGTTCTTC
.,TRBJ1-6,TRBV9,.,CATIGGPGDNSPLHF,TGTGCCACCATCGGGGGGCCCGGGGATAATTCACCCCTCCACTTT
.,TRBJ2-3,TRBV5-1,few,CASSLGRDWSTDTQYF,TGCGCCAGCTCGCTTGGTCGGGATTGGAGCACAGATACGCAGTATTTT
.,TRBJ2-3,TRBV9,.,CSTTAAGRSTDTQYF,TGTTCCACAACGGCGGCGGGAAGATCCACAGATACGCAGTATTTT
.,TRBJ2-5,TRBV25-1,.,CASSVGGETQYF,TGTGCCAGCAGTGTGGGTGGAGAGACCCAGTACTTC
.,TRBJ2-3,TRBV4-1,.,CASSQVGDGILDTQYF,TGCGCCAGCAGCCAAGTCGGGGACGGTATTTTAGATACGCAGTATTTT
.,TRBJ2-5,TRBV18,.,CASSPKQETQYF,TGTGCCAGCTCACCAAAGCAAGAGACCCAGTACTTC
TRBD2,TRBJ2-3,TRBV27,.,CASSLTTSGSTDTQYF,TGTGCCAGCAGTTTAACAACTAGCGGGAGTACAGATACGCAGTATTTT
TRBD2,TRBJ2-1,TRBV6-6,.,CASSYLAGAYNEQFF,TGTGCCAGCAGTTATCTAGCGGGGGCCTACAATGAGCAGTTCTTC
.,TRBJ2-3,TRBV5-1,.,CASSQHGTNTDTQYF,TGCGCCAGCAGTCAGCACGGGACCAACACAGATACGCAGTATTTT
.,TRBJ2-4,TRBV15,.,CATSSRILQGSKNIQYF,TGTGCCACCAGCAGTCGAATCCTACAGGGCTCTAAAAACATTCAGTACTTC
.,TRBJ2-3,TRBV27,.,CASSLRSWVSTDTQYF,TGTGCCAGCAGTTTACGGTCGTGGGTGTCGACAGATACGCAGTATTTT
.,TRBJ2-4,TRBV5-1,.,CASSSTQSMTASSSIQYF,TGCGCCAGCAGCTCAACCCAATCGATGACAGCCAGTTCTAGCATTCAGTACTTC
TRBD2,TRBJ2-1,TRBV2,.,CASSEGAGGPRSSYNEQFF,TGTGCCAGCAGTGAAGGAGCGGGAGGCCCCCGGAGCTCCTACAATGAGCAGTTCTTC
.,TRBJ2-5,TRBV6-5,few,CASGLGGTQYF,TGTGCCAGCGGACTCGGGGGGACCCAGTACTTC
TRBD2,TRBJ2-1,TRBV7-2,few,CASSLIAGGEPLKQFF,TGTGCCAGCAGCTTAATAGCGGGGGGGGAGCCCTTAAAGCAGTTCTTC
.,TRBJ2-7,TRBV11-2,.,CASSLTGQGRNEQYF,TGTGCCAGCAGCTTGACTGGTCAGGGGCGGAACGAGCAGTACTTC
TRBD2,TRBJ2-2,TRBV18,.,CASSLLAANTGELFF,TGTGCCAGCTCCTTACTAGCGGCGAACACCGGGGAGCTGTTTTTT
.,TRBJ2-5,TRBV5-1,.,CASSLEAQVNQETQYF,TGCGCCAGCAGCTTGGAGGCGCAGGTCAACCAAGAGACCCAGTACTTC
.,TRBJ2-7,TRBV5-1,.,CASSFTYEQYF,TGCGCCAGCAGCTTCACCTACGAGCAGTACTTC
TRBD2,TRBJ2-1,TRBV6-5,.,CASSALAGGRNEQFF,TGTGCCAGCAGTGCTCTAGCGGGGGGCCGCAATGAGCAGTTCTTC
.,TRBJ2-1,TRBV4-1,.,CASSHSRGGGNEQFF,TGCGCCAGCAGCCACAGCAGGGGAGGGGGAAATGAGCAGTTCTTC
.,TRBJ2-6,TRBV7-2,few,CASSLYGGLPSGANVLTF,TGTGCCAGCAGCTTATACGGGGGGCTTCCCTCTGGGGCCAACGTCCTGACTTTC
.,TRBJ2-1,TRBV25-1,.,CASSVLGGAKQFF,TGTGCCAGCAGTGTACTTGGGGGGGCTAAACAGTTCTTC
TRBD1,TRBJ2-2,TRBV9,.,CASSATGTGGTGELFF,TGTGCCAGCAGCGCTACCGGGACAGGGGGCACCGGGGAGCTGTTTTTT
TRBD2,TRBJ2-1,TRBV10-2,.,CASTPRAGAYNEQFF,TGCGCCAGCACTCCGCGAGCGGGGGCCTACAATGAGCAGTTCTTC
.,TRBJ2-2,TRBV6-6,.,CASSYQNTGELFF,TGTGCCAGCAGTTACCAGAACACCGGGGAGCTGTTTTTT
TRBD2,TRBJ2-7,TRBV7-6,.,CASSLASGGGTYEQYF,TGTGCCAGCAGCTTAGCTAGCGGGGGGGGAACCTACGAGCAGTACTTC
.,TRBJ2-7,TRBV10-2,.,CARKGPPYEQYF,TGCGCCAGGAAAGGACCGCCCTACGAGCAGTACTTC
.,TRBJ1-2,TRBV13,.,CASSLRTGDVDGYTF,TGTGCCAGCAGCCTTCGCACGGGGGATGTGGATGGCTACACCTTC
.,TRBJ1-1,TRBV7-8,.,CASSEGTAEAFF,TGTGCCAGCAGCGAGGGAACCGCTGAAGCTTTCTTT
.,TRBJ2-2,TRBV6-4,.,CASSEGNTGELFF,TGTGCCAGCAGTGAGGGGAACACCGGGGAGCTGTTTTTT